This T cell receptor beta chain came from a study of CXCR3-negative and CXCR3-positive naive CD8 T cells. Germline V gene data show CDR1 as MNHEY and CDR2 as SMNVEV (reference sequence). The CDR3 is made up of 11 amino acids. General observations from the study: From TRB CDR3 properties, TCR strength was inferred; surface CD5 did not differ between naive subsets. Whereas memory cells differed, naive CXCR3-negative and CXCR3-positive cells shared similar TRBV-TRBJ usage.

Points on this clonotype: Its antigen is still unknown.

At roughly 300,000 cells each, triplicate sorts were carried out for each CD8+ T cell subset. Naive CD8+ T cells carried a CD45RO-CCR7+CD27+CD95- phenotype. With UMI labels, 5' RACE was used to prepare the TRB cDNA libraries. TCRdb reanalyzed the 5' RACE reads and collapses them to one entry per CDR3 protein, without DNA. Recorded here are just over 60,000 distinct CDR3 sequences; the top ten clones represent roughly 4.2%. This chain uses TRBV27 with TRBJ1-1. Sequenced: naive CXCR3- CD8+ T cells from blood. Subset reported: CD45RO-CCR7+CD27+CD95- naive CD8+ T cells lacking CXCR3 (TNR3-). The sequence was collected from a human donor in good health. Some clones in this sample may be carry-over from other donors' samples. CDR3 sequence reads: CASIGNTEAFF.